These 29 T cell receptor beta chains were sequenced from one sample in a study of T cells in Graves' hyperthyroidism and ophthalmopathy. Template material for amplifying TCR beta CDR3 regions consisted of RNA transcripts. TCR CDR3 underwent first-round RT-PCR with the HTBI primer set. TCRdb called the multiplex PCR reads again in MiXCR, with one record for every CDR3 protein. The sample lists over 450,000 distinct CDR3 sequences; roughly 15% were seen once. Sequenced input: blood. The source of these receptors is a woman in her late teens or twenties with Graves' ophthalmopathy.

This clonotype appeared many times. The chain couples TRBV24-1 to TRBJ2-7; D gene unclear. CDR3 size: 14 residues. CDR1 is KGHDR and CDR2 is SFDVKD in the germline V gene. Trimming took off 5 bases at V and 1 base at J, with 11 bases between the two ends. The CDR3 nucleotides are TGTGCCACCAGTGCCCCTTTCGGATCCTACGAGCAGTACTTC. Translating it yields CATSAPFGSYEQYF.

V usage is TRBV20-1 and J usage is TRBJ1-2; no clear D gene. In germline, CDR1 is DFQATT, CDR2 SNEGSKA (reference sequence). This CDR3 spans 14 amino acids. V shed 6 bases and J shed 1 base, with 15 bases lying between them. The CDR3 DNA sequence: TGCAGTGCCACGGACTTTGAGAATAACTATGGCTACACCTTC. Residues: CSATDFENNYGYTF.

This clonotype was observed at least ten times. The V gene is TRBV30, the J gene TRBJ1-1; D may be TRBD1 (6 bases). V lost 5 bases to trimming and J lost 1 base, with 11 bases between them. In germline, CDR1 is GTSNPN, CDR2 SVGIG (reference sequence). The CDR3 runs to 13 residues. The chain's CDR3 is CAWVRQENTEAFF. CDR3 in DNA: TGTGCCTGGGTTAGACAGGAGAACACTGAAGCTTTCTTT.

The sample holds one count of this clonotype. This chain links TRBV20-1 with TRBJ2-7; 8 bases are a match to TRBD1. Germline V gene lookup returns CDR1 DFQATT and CDR2 SNEGSKA (reference sequence). V shed 0 bases and J 7 bases; nucleotides not matched to a gene: 8. There are 14 residues in the CDR3. The CDR3, as DNA: TGCAGTGCTAGAGATCTCGGCAGGGGGCGTGAGCAGTACTTC. Its protein product is CSARDLGRGREQYF.

This clonotype was counted ten times or more. The V call is TRBV20-1, the J call TRBJ2-7; weak D call: TRBD2 (7 bases). The CDR3 is 15 residues long. Per the germline V gene, CDR1 is DFQATT and CDR2 is SNEGSKA (reference sequence). V lost 1 base and J 6 bases, leaving 19 bases between the germline ends. The CDR3 is CSARVGGALPREQYF. The CDR3 DNA is TGCAGTGCTAGAGTTGGGGGGGCGCTCCCCCGCGAGCAGTACTTC.

For this clonotype: This may stem from a read error, because a much larger clone lies one nucleotide away. Here the CDR3 reads CASSPMGVETQFF. In DNA, the CDR3 is TGTGCCAGCTCCCCGATGGGGGTGGAGACCCAGTTCTTC. The chain joins TRBV7-2 to TRBJ2-5; either TRBD1 or TRBD2 may supply D (5 bases each). The J call may be faulty, since TRBJ2-1 better matches the DNA end. This CDR3 contains 13 residues. The V gene's germline CDR1 is SGHTA and CDR2 FQGNSA.

This clonotype was counted at least ten times. Here the CDR3 reads CASSFVGVETQYF. In DNA, the CDR3 is TGTGCCAGCAGTTTTGTGGGAGTGGAGACCCAGTACTTC. The chain is built from TRBV12-3 or TRBV12-4 and TRBJ2-5, with TRBD2 as a possible D gene (5 bases). V was pared by 3 bases and J by 5 bases, with 10 bases between. The CDR3 runs 13 residues.

Concerning this clonotype: A read error may explain this, as a much larger clone is one base away. The chain uses TRBV12-3 or TRBV12-4 and TRBJ1-6; 7 bases map to TRBD1. The ends lost 4 bases at V and 7 bases at J; junction bases unmatched: 4. The CDR3 is 14 amino acids. This chain's CDR3 is CASSSAGGNSPLHF. In nucleotides, the CDR3 is TGTGCCAGCAGTTCGGCAGGGGGGAATTCACCCCTCCACTTT.

This clonotype was recorded a few times. This sequence joins TRBV27 and TRBJ1-2; D might be TRBD1 (5 bases). The germline V and J ends were trimmed by 4 bases and 4 bases, with 13 bases remaining between them. The CDR3 has 14 residues. From germline, CDR1 is MNHEY and CDR2 SMNVEV (reference sequence). The CDR3 reads CASSYSGTLYGYTF. The CDR3 bases are TGTGCCAGCAGTTACTCCGGGACTCTCTATGGCTACACCTTC.

This clonotype has just one count. This may be a read error, as it is one base from a much larger clone. The rearrangement uses TRBV4-3 and TRBJ2-5, with 10 bases that match TRBD2. Germline V lookup: CDR1 LGHNA, CDR2 YSLEER. This CDR3 has 18 residues. CDR3 loop: CASSPFRTSGSTLGTRYF. CDR3 DNA sequence: TGCGCCAGCAGCCCTTTTAGGACTAGCGGATCTACCTTGGGGACCCGGTACTTC.

This clonotype was observed a handful of times. The V gene is TRBV4-1, the J gene TRBJ1-5; the D gene is possibly TRBD1 (5 bases). The ends were cut back, 5 bases at V and 5 bases at J, with 13 bases in the middle. The germline V gene encodes CDR1 MGHRA and CDR2 YSYEKL. The CDR3 runs to 14 residues. CDR3 sequence: CASSIGTYHQPQHF. As DNA, the CDR3 is TGCGCCAGCAGCATCGGGACTTATCATCAGCCCCAGCATTTT.

The chain couples TRBV30 to TRBJ1-4, with D perhaps matching TRBD1 (6 bases). The CDR3 extends over 15 amino acids. The germline V and J ends were trimmed by 2 bases and 5 bases, with 15 bases remaining between them. CDR1 is GTSNPN, CDR2 SVGIG, per germline (reference sequence). DNA for the CDR3: TGTGCCTGGAGTCGCAACAGGGTATCGAATGAAAAACTGTTTTTT. Amino acids: CAWSRNRVSNEKLFF.

The J gene is TRBJ2-7, the V gene TRBV9; 8 nucleotides agree with TRBD1. Germline CDR1 and CDR2: SGDLS and YYNGEE. The CDR3 contains 15 residues. The junction had 10 bases not matched to a gene; V was cut back by 4 bases and J by 4 bases. CDR3 sequence: CASSPGTGGLYEQYF. CDR3 nucleotide sequence: TGTGCCAGCAGCCCCGGGACAGGAGGGCTTTACGAGCAGTACTTC.

This clonotype was counted ten times or more. V and J are TRBV20-1 and TRBJ1-2; no clear D gene. Per germline, CDR1 DFQATT and CDR2 SNEGSKA (reference sequence). The V and J ends lost 0 bases and 6 bases respectively, with 14 bases between them. The length of the CDR3 is 14 residues. The CDR3: CSARDRGGPDGYTF. DNA for the CDR3: TGCAGTGCTAGAGATCGAGGCGGCCCCGATGGCTACACCTTC.

This clonotype was seen repeatedly, ten times or more. The rearrangement uses TRBV7-9 and TRBJ1-4, with D possibly matching TRBD1 (6 bases). CDR3 length: 14 residues. Germline V CDR1 and CDR2: SEHNR, FQNEAQ (reference sequence). Trimming removed 6 bases from V and 8 bases from J, with 16 bases in between. The CDR3 loop is CASRTTGLWEKLFF. The DNA for the CDR3 is TGTGCCAGCAGAACGACAGGTCTATGGGAAAAACTGTTTTTT.

J is TRBJ2-1 and V is TRBV20-1; 12 nucleotides line up with TRBD2. V lost 2 bases to trimming and J lost 8 bases; unmatched junction nucleotides: 4. Germline CDR1 and CDR2: DFQATT and SNEGSKA (reference sequence). This CDR3 spans 14 amino acids. The CDR3 region has the DNA TGCAGTGCTAGAAGGACTAGCGGGATCGATGAGCAGTTCTTC. Its translation: CSARRTSGIDEQFF.

This rearrangement joins TRBV28 to TRBJ1-2, with unresolved D. The CDR3 extends over 13 amino acids. Trimming left V 10 bases short and J 3 bases short, with 15 bases between. Looked up from germline, CDR1 is MDHEN and CDR2 is SYDVKM. CDR3 residues: CATADREDYGYTF. The CDR3 DNA sequence: TGTGCCACCGCCGATCGGGAGGACTATGGCTACACCTTC.

The rearrangement joins TRBV27 to TRBJ2-7; D not resolved. The germline V gene has CDR1 MNHEY and CDR2 SMNVEV (reference sequence). The CDR3 covers 15 residues. V was shortened by 2 bases and J by 0 bases, with 11 bases between the two germline ends. CDR3 protein: CASSLGHLNSYEQYF. CDR3 in DNA: TGTGCCAGCAGTTTAGGCCATTTAAACTCCTACGAGCAGTACTTC.

At least ten counts were recorded for this clonotype. The V and J genes are TRBV2 and TRBJ2-4; no reliable D call. The germline V gene has CDR1 SNHLY and CDR2 FYNNEI. The CDR3 runs to 17 residues. V shed 0 bases and J shed 0 bases, with 12 bases lying between them. The CDR3: CASSEAEIFLAKNIQYF. CDR3 nucleotide sequence: TGTGCCAGCAGTGAAGCGGAGATTTTCCTAGCCAAAAACATTCAGTACTTC.

This clonotype has a handful of counts. The J gene is TRBJ2-2, the V gene TRBV19; 8 positions match TRBD2. The germline gives CDR1 LNHDA, CDR2 SQIVND (reference sequence). Unmatched junction bases numbered 8, after V lost 5 bases and J lost 0 bases. The CDR3 is made up of 17 amino acids. The DNA for the CDR3 is TGTGCCAGTAGTGGGGGAAGACTAGCGCCGAACACCGGGGAGCTGTTTTTT. Translating gives CASSGGRLAPNTGELFF.

This clonotype was detected only a few times. V is TRBV14 and J is TRBJ2-4; TRBD1 agrees at 8 bases. CDR1 and CDR2 from the germline V gene are SGHDN and FVKESK. J gave up 3 bases and V 5 bases, and 9 bases lay outside the gene matches. This CDR3 spans 16 amino acids. The CDR3 region has the DNA TGTGCCAGCAGCGCGACAGGGGCTGAGGGCAAAAACATTCAGTACTTC. Amino acids: CASSATGAEGKNIQYF.

This clonotype was observed at least ten times. The V call is TRBV27, the J call TRBJ2-1; 13 bases map to TRBD2. CDR1 is MNHEY and CDR2 is SMNVEV in the germline V gene (reference sequence). The CDR3 spans 17 residues. V was clipped by 4 bases and J by 7 bases; unmatched bases: 10. The CDR3 loop is CASSWITSGGALNEQFF. As DNA, the CDR3 is TGTGCCAGCAGTTGGATTACTAGCGGGGGGGCATTGAATGAGCAGTTCTTC.

To note about this clonotype: An end of the junction differs from the germline gene, which may be a read error. The chain joins TRBV5-1 to TRBJ2-3, with TRBD2 matching over 13 bases. The germline V gene has CDR1 SGHRS and CDR2 YFSETQ. This CDR3 is 16 amino acids long. The CDR3 nucleotides are TGCGCCAGCAGCCCGGGACTAGCGGGGAACACAGATATGCAGTATTTT. This translates into CASSPGLAGNTDMQYF.

The chain links TRBV6-2 or TRBV6-3 to TRBJ2-7; D remains ambiguous. This CDR3 contains 16 residues. From germline, CDR1 is MNHEY and CDR2 SVGEGT. V was clipped by 5 bases and J by 7 bases, with 24 bases between them. CDR3 bases: TGTGCCAGCAGTAACCCTATTCAGCTAACTTTGAGTGAGCAGTACTTC. Its protein is CASSNPIQLTLSEQYF.

This clonotype has ten or more counts. The chain combines TRBV27 with TRBJ2-1; 16 bases are a match to TRBD2. This CDR3 contains 19 residues. J was trimmed by 3 bases and V by 5 bases; bases with no gene match: 10. Per germline, CDR1 MNHEY and CDR2 SMNVEV (reference sequence). CDR3 loop: CASSTIPGLAGGYYNEQFF. CDR3 DNA: TGTGCCAGCAGTACGATCCCGGGACTAGCGGGAGGGTACTACAATGAGCAGTTCTTC.

This clonotype was recorded many times. This chain connects TRBV28 to TRBJ2-7, with TRBD1 identical over 9 bases. The ends lost 5 bases at V and 1 base at J; junction bases unmatched: 12. Germline CDR1 is MDHEN and CDR2 is SYDVKM. This CDR3 has 17 amino acids. The CDR3 DNA follows: TGTGCCAGCAGTCTACACGCTACCGGGACAGGGTCCTACGAGCAGTACTTC. It specifies CASSLHATGTGSYEQYF. Full variable domain (outside the CDR3, taken from reference TRBV28 and TRBJ2-7): DVKVTQSSRYLVKRTGEKVFLECVQDMDHENMFWYRQDPGLGLRLIYFSYDVKMKEKGDIPEGYSVSREKKERFSLILESASTNQTSMYLCASSLHATGTGSYEQYFGPGTRLTVT.

CDR3 residues: CASSGTGDYNEQFF. The CDR3 nucleotides are TGCGCCAGCAGTGGTACAGGGGACTACAATGAGCAGTTCTTC. The chain combines TRBV10-1 with TRBJ2-1; 7 bases align to TRBD1. CDR1 and CDR2 from the germline V gene are WNHNN and SYGVQD (reference sequence). The CDR3 is made up of 14 amino acids. V gave up 4 bases and J gave up 3 bases; unmatched junction bases: 3.

This clonotype has a handful of counts. The chain uses TRBV19 and TRBJ2-2; 7 bases map to TRBD1. This CDR3 comprises 15 residues. In germline, CDR1 is LNHDA, CDR2 SQIVND (reference sequence). V dropped 5 bases and J dropped 4; count of bases not matched to a gene: 7. The CDR3 DNA reads TGTGCCAGTAGTGGTGACAGGGTATTCACCGGGGAGCTGTTTTTT. Its translation is CASSGDRVFTGELFF. Combining the CDR3 with reference TRBV19 and TRBJ2-2 gives the whole variable domain DGGITQSPKYLFRKEGQNVTLSCEQNLNHDAMYWYRQDPGQGLRLIYYSQIVNDFQKGDIAEGYSVSREKKESFPLTVTSAQKNPTAFYLCASSGDRVFTGELFFGEGSRLTVL.

This clonotype appeared many times. The chain uses TRBV30 and TRBJ1-1; no definite D call. V dropped 6 bases and J dropped 7 bases, with 9 bases sitting between them. The CDR3 covers 10 residues. Germline CDR1 GTSNPN, CDR2 SVGIG (reference sequence). CDR3 loop: CACSRIEAFF. CDR3 sequence (DNA): TGTGCCTGCAGCCGGATTGAAGCTTTCTTT. The variable domain in full, with the rest retrieved from reference TRBV30 and TRBJ1-1, is SQTIHQWPATLVQPVGSPLSLECTVEGTSNPNLYWYRQAAGRGLQLLFYSVGIGQISSEVPQNLSASRPQDRQFILSSKKLLLSDSGFYLCACSRIEAFFGQGTRLTVV.